The clone carrying this TCR beta chain occurred a few times. The target antigen is unknown. This specimen comes from a study of T cells after yellow fever vaccination. CDR3 size: 13 residues. Trimming removed 11 bases from V and 0 bases from J, with 11 bases in between. TCRdb re-called the 5' RACE reads with MiXCR, one entry per CDR3 protein. The data show approximately 340,000 distinct CDR3 sequences, more than 8.5% seen once. Whole-study findings and limits: Contamination by abundant bulk-population clonotypes could be present in FACS-sorted repertoires. Relatively few clonotypes were ones that appeared in both CD4 and CD8 compartments. Weaker in magnitude, the secondary response showed a faster peak on day 5 versus 15.

The sequences come from PBMCs, collected on the day of the first yellow fever vaccination. V usage is TRBV12-3 or TRBV12-4 and J usage is TRBJ2-1; D is possibly TRBD1 (6 bases). The sequence derives from a man aged 18-30 years who received the YFV17D yellow fever vaccine. The CDR3 sequence is CASNRVSYNEQFF. CDR3 nucleotide sequence: TGTGCCTCGAACAGGGTCTCCTACAATGAGCAGTTCTTC.